This T cell receptor beta chain comes out of a study of OX40 agonist ivuxolimab in advanced cancers. Study in general: Three patients responded partially, comprising one with hepatocellular carcinoma and two with cutaneous melanoma. Study-wide results and caveats: Low normalized T-cell clonal expansion also characterized some of the nonresponders. Both CD4+ and CD8+ T cell populations in blood had undergone clonal expansion by week 6 at 0.1 to 3.0 mg/kg.

Systemic immunosuppression or autoimmune disease history was grounds to exclude patients. Profiled with immunoSEQ multiplex PCR; TCRdb holds only in-frame clones, not every one. The sample lists about 54,000 clones, roughly 86% occurring once. The length of the CDR3 is 16 residues. The V and J ends lost 4 bases and 3 bases respectively, with 15 bases between them. Germline CDR1 reads LNHDA; CDR2 reads SQIVND (reference sequence). Remarks on this clone: Its cognate antigen is unknown.

The source is an adult with an advanced solid tumor such as melanoma, head and neck, liver or kidney cancer. This sample comprised CD4+ or CD8+ T cells sorted from blood, obtained in a trial of the OX40 agonist ivuxolimab. V usage is TRBV19 and J usage is TRBJ2-2; possibly TRBD2 for D (7 bases). The CDR3 region is CASSTGRGVDTGELFF. The CDR3 DNA sequence: TGTGCCAGTAGTACAGGGAGGGGGGTGGACACCGGGGAGCTGTTTTTT.